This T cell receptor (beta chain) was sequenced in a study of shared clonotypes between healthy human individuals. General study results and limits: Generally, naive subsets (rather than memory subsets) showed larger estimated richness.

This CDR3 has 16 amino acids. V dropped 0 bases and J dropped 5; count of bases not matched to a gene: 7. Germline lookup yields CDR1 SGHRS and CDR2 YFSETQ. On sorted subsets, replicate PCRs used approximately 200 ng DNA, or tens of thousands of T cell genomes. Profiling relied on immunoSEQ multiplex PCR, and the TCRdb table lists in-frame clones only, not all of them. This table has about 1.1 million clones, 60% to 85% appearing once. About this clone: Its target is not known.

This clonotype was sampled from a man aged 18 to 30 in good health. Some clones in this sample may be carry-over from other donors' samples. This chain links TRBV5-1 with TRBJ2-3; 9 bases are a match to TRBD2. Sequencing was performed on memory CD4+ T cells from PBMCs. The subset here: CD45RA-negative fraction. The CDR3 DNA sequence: TGCGCCAGCAGCTTGGCCGCTAGCGGGAATTTAGATACGCAGTATTTT. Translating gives CASSLAASGNLDTQYF. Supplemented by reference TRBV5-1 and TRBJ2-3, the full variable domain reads KAGVTQTPRYLIKTRGQQVTLSCSPISGHRSVSWYQQTPGQGLQFLFEYFSETQRNKGNFPGRFSGRQFSNSRSEMNVSTLELGDSALYLCASSLAASGNLDTQYFGPGTRLTVL.